This T cell receptor beta chain was recovered during a study of early T cells in non-severe SARS-CoV-2 infection listed by TCRdb under 2021. Context from the whole study: Bulk RNA from unsorted whole blood was used for TCR sequencing, so alpha and beta chains could not be paired. Paper-wide results and their limitations: VDJdb matching was skewed toward anti-spike CD8 responses, so virus-specific expansions were likely underestimated and private and CD4 specificities were missed.

Libraries were built with 5' RACE. The data were produced on a NextSeq 500. Unique molecular identifiers were attached to individual cDNA molecules in the TCR library protocol so that sequencing error and PCR bias could be corrected. Sequencing covered both TCR alpha and beta chains, and within each sample the abundances of alpha and beta sequences were tightly co-correlated. As for how the authors treated the data: V gene, J gene and CDR3 annotation of TCR sequences was performed with Decombinator V4. Expanded TCRs were defined as changing significantly between any two time points under a Poisson model with p below 0.0001. Abundances of TCRs were expressed as counts per million after normalisation to the total number of TCRs sequenced in each sample. MAIT TCRs were defined by TRAV1-2 paired with TRAJ12, TRAJ20 or TRAJ33, and iNKT TCRs by TRAV10 paired with TRAJ18. A search of VDJdb, accessed on 1 November 2021, was run for TCRs annotated to CMV, EBV and SARS-CoV-2, with TCRs annotated for multiple antigens excluded. TCRdb ran its own pipeline on the public reads, namely fastp trimming at Q25 and MiXCR clone calling, and kept in-frame beta chains. Rows matching on CDR3 protein sequence are summarized as one entry with the most common DNA and genes. None of the V and J calls come from the authors' own analysis; TCRdb made them. The sample data list 45,000 to 60,000 distinct CDR3 sequences, and roughly a tenth of these were observed just once. Around 21% of the sample is in the top ten clones.

A few counts support this clonotype. What this receptor recognizes is not known. Nothing much larger sits one base from this clone, and base qualities are not available. The study was a case-control design nested within a healthcare worker cohort in London, UK, with weekly nasopharyngeal swab PCR tests and blood sampling. Healthcare workers were recruited during the week of the UK lockdown, between 23 and 31 March 2020, and followed weekly for up to roughly 15 weeks. CDR1 and CDR2, looked up from the germline V gene (reference sequence), are DFQATT and SNEGSKA. Inclusive of the bounding cysteine and phenylalanine, the CDR3 is 13 residues long. Just the 39-base CDR3 DNA is kept, in frame starting at base 1. Trimming removed 2 bases from V and 3 bases from J, leaving 11 bases between the germline ends.

Here the chain combines TRBV20-1 and TRBJ2-7; the D gene identity is not certain. The specimen sequenced was whole blood. This clonotype was sampled from an adult who was a healthcare worker with PCR-confirmed SARS-CoV-2 infection or an uninfected control (not recorded which). The nucleotides read TGCAGTGCTAGATGGGTAGTCGACTACGAGCAGTACTTC. It translates to CSARWVVDYEQYF.